This TCR beta chain was obtained from a study of blood T cell repertoires in COVID-19. Sequenced by immunoSEQ multiplex PCR; TCRdb stores in-frame clones only, minus some. Altogether 45,000 to 55,000 clones are present, 65% to 80% being singletons, with the ten largest covering 15%. The trim removed 1 base at V and 3 bases at J, leaving 6 bases unmatched. The CDR3 runs 15 residues. CDR1 is SQVTM, CDR2 ANQGSEA, per germline. Sequenced: peripheral blood. This sequence was found in a human donor with active or convalescent COVID-19. The donor label of this sample is uncertain. The J gene is TRBJ1-2, the V gene TRBV29-1; 9 nucleotides align to TRBD1. CDR3 DNA: TGCAGCGTTGAAGGGGGACAGGGAGGGTACTATGGCTACACCTTC. Residues: CSVEGGQGGYYGYTF.